This T cell receptor (beta chain) was profiled in a study of T-cell memory formation after mild COVID-19. Study-wide context: Clustering of TCRs was largely donor specific.

About this clonotype itself: Its antigen is unknown.

Amplification by 5'RACE using constant-segment primers produced TCR alpha and TCR beta cDNA libraries that carried sample barcodes and UMIs. TCRdb recomputed calls from the 5' RACE reads with MiXCR, one row per CDR3 protein. The sample has hundreds of thousands of distinct CDR3 sequences, about a fifth seen once. Germline loops: CDR1 ENHRY, CDR2 SYGVKD. This CDR3 is built from 12 residues. Trimming removed 3 bases at V and 6 bases at J, with 7 bases between. Study conclusions and caveats: Mainly in CM and EM were contracting CD4+ clones; CD8+ were in EMRA. Clones that contracted from day 15 to 85 had balanced CD4/CD8; later expanders were CD4+ biased.

Sequencing was carried out using PBMCs or a T cell subset sorted from them (not recorded which). This TCR was recovered from an adult woman who had mild COVID-19 (a few samples of this study predate the infection). Cell type and time point are not known. The chain has TRBV10-3 and TRBJ2-3; D is undetermined. In DNA form, the CDR3 reads TGTGCCATCAGTGAAAGCTGGGATACGCAGTATTTT. This gives the protein CAISESWDTQYF.